The 22 T cell receptor beta chains given below trace back to one sample, sequenced in a study of CD4 and CD8 cells across lung adenocarcinoma regions. TCRdb re-derived calls from the PCR reads in MiXCR, one entry per CDR3 protein. The profile shows 5,200 or so distinct CDR3 sequences, about half of them singletons. The sample consisted of CD8+ T cells from the margin of a lung tumor. Source of these receptors: a male donor with lung adenocarcinoma. The CD4 and CD8 labels of this study may be unreliable.

The chain combines TRBV6-1 with TRBJ2-6; D is uncertain. V lost 8 bases and J 0 bases, leaving 11 bases between the germline ends. The germline CDR1 and CDR2 sequences are MNHNS and SASEGT. This CDR3 has 15 amino acids. The CDR3 DNA reads as TGTGCCAGCCGCCCGGACCGCTCTGGGGCCAACGTCCTGACTTTC. It is translated as CASRPDRSGANVLTF.

This clonotype was counted between two and nine times. J is TRBJ1-4 and V is TRBV28; D unresolved. Germline-derived CDR1 and CDR2 are MDHEN and SYDVKM. CDR3 length equals 11 residues. V lost 1 base, J lost 8 bases, and 2 bases lay in between. CDR3 sequence reads: CASSLSEKLFF. The CDR3 bases are TGTGCCAGCAGTTTATCCGAAAAACTGTTTTTT.

V and J are TRBV11-2 and TRBJ2-5; tentative D call: TRBD1 (5 bases). The J call is uncertain, as TRBJ2-7 better fits the DNA end. In germline, CDR1 is SGHAT, CDR2 FQNNGV. This CDR3 region has 13 residues. The CDR3 DNA sequence: TGTGCCAGCAGCTGGGGCAGTAACTACGAGCAGTACTTC. Translation gives CASSWGSNYEQYF.

This clonotype showed up many times. This may come from a read error, since a much larger clone is one base off. The V call is TRBV6-1, the J call TRBJ2-1, with 11 nucleotides matching TRBD2. The J call may be mistaken, given a closer DNA end match to TRBJ2-7. The CDR3 extends over 17 amino acids. Germline lookup yields CDR1 MNHNS and CDR2 SASEGT. The CDR3 DNA is TGTGCCAGCAGTCCCCGGGGTAGCGGGGGGGCCTACAATGAGCAGTACTTC. This translates into CASSPRGSGGAYNEQYF.

V usage is TRBV10-1 and J usage is TRBJ1-1; the match to TRBD1 covers 8 bases. CDR1 is WNHNN, CDR2 SYGVQD, per germline (reference sequence). This CDR3 is 16 amino acids long. Germline trimming cut 9 bases from V and 3 bases from J; bases unmatched to any gene: 15. CDR3 sequence: CASYRDRRPSDTEAFF. The CDR3 DNA sequence: TGCGCCAGTTACCGGGACAGGAGGCCTTCAGACACTGAAGCTTTCTTT.

The chain joins TRBV6-1 to TRBJ1-5; D is uncertain. V shed 7 bases and J shed 2 bases, with 15 bases lying between them. The CDR3 consists of 15 residues. The germline V gene encodes CDR1 MNHNS and CDR2 SASEGT. The CDR3 coding sequence is TGTGCCAGCAAAACCCCTGAAGCCCGCAATCAGCCCCAGCATTTT. It yields the protein CASKTPEARNQPQHF.

The rearrangement uses TRBV6-1 and TRBJ2-7; 11 nucleotides align to TRBD2. After removal of 2 bases from V and 9 bases from J, the junction contained 3 bases not matched to a gene. This CDR3 contains 13 residues. The V gene's germline CDR1 is MNHNS and CDR2 SASEGT. CDR3: CASSERTSGPQYF. The CDR3 nucleotides read TGTGCCAGCAGTGAAAGGACTAGCGGGCCGCAGTACTTC.

The chain employs TRBV10-2 and TRBJ2-5; TRBD2 matches at 12 bases. Germline values: CDR1 WSHSY, CDR2 SAAADI. The CDR3 length is 15 residues. Trimming cost V 6 bases and J 5 bases; bases outside gene matches: 7. CDR3 DNA: TGCGCCAGCAGCTCTAGCGGGGGGGCCTGGGAGACCCAGTACTTC. The encoded protein is CASSSSGGAWETQYF.

The CDR3 loop is CASSDARRSGQFF. In DNA form, the CDR3 reads TGTGCCAGCAGTGATGCTAGGCGGAGTGGGCAGTTCTTC. V gene TRBV6-1 combines with J gene TRBJ2-3; D is uncertain. The DNA end is a closer match to TRBJ2-1, so the J assignment may be wrong. There are 13 residues in the CDR3. The germline gives CDR1 MNHNS, CDR2 SASEGT.

This chain uses TRBV14 with TRBJ2-3; D perhaps matches TRBD1 (6 bases). The CDR3 extends over 14 amino acids. Between the trimmed V and J ends, which lost 8 bases and 3 bases, there was a span of 15 bases. The germline V gene encodes CDR1 SGHDN and CDR2 FVKESK. The CDR3 DNA reads as TGTGCCAGCGGGTGGACAGCCAGTACAGATACGCAGTATTTT. Encoded protein: CASGWTASTDTQYF.

This clonotype has just one count. V is TRBV6-1 and J is TRBJ2-3; 7 nucleotides line up with TRBD2. The CDR3 has 17 amino acids. Trimming removed 3 bases from V and 6 bases from J; junction bases left unmatched: 15. Germline-derived CDR1 and CDR2 are MNHNS and SASEGT. The CDR3, as DNA: TGTGCCAGCAGTGAGGGGGGGGGGGGAAGTAGCCACGATACGCAGTATTTT. Amino acids: CASSEGGGGSSHDTQYF.

This clonotype has only one observation. The chain links TRBV28 to TRBJ2-5; 9 bases match TRBD1. With the DNA end fitting TRBJ2-7 better, the J assignment may be wrong. The CDR3 covers 17 residues. Germline V gene data show CDR1 as MDHEN and CDR2 as SYDVKM. The CDR3 bases are TGTGCCAGCAGTTTAGGGACAGGGTTCTCCTCGAACTACGAGCAGTACTTC. Translated: CASSLGTGFSSNYEQYF.

The chain combines TRBV7-6 with TRBJ2-1; 13 bases fit TRBD2. Judging by the DNA end, TRBJ2-7 fits better; the J call may be wrong. The CDR3 has 17 amino acids. Germline CDR1 and CDR2: SGHVS and FNYEAQ. The CDR3, as DNA: TGTGCCAGCAGCCCTGGGACTAGCGGGAACTCCTACAATGAGCAGTACTTC. It specifies CASSPGTSGNSYNEQYF.

This clonotype appeared a few times. The J gene is TRBJ2-4, the V gene TRBV6-1; D possibly corresponds to TRBD2 (5 bases). In germline, CDR1 is MNHNS, CDR2 SASEGT. Trimming removed 7 bases at V and 5 bases at J, with 12 bases between. The CDR3 is 13 amino acids. The CDR3 loop reads CASTRAAENIQYF. CDR3 nucleotide sequence: TGTGCCAGCACCCGAGCGGCAGAAAACATTCAGTACTTC.

The table lists this clonotype with a few counts. The rearrangement links TRBV6-1 to TRBJ1-3, with a tentative D call TRBD1 (5 bases). V was clipped by 8 bases and J by 8 bases, with 10 bases between them. There are 11 residues in the CDR3. The V gene's germline CDR1 is MNHNS and CDR2 SASEGT. The CDR3 DNA is TGTGCCAGCCGGACGGGGGACACCATATATTTT. Its protein product is CASRTGDTIYF.

This chain links TRBV7-8 with TRBJ2-3, with TRBD2 as a possible D gene (6 bases). The J call may be incorrect, as the DNA end agrees better with TRBJ2-1. The CDR3 loop spans 13 amino acids. Germline V gives CDR1 SGHVS, CDR2 FQNEAQ. The CDR3 coding sequence is TGTGCCAGCAGCTTAGTCTACGGAGGGGAGCAGTTCTTC. As protein: CASSLVYGGEQFF.

Remarks on this clonotype: A much larger clone is a single base away; this may be a read error. The chain joins TRBV6-1 to TRBJ2-5; D is unresolved. CDR1 is MNHNS and CDR2 is SASEGT in the germline V gene. The CDR3 is 15 residues long. V shed 2 bases and J shed 11 bases, with 21 bases lying between them. The CDR3 coding sequence is TGTGCCAGCAGTGAATCGGCTTCTTCCTACAATGAGCAGTACTTC. This gives the protein CASSESASSYNEQYF.

This clonotype occurred many times. The genes are TRBV6-1 and TRBJ2-1, with D tentatively TRBD1 or TRBD2 (5 bases each). Matching the DNA end better, TRBJ2-7 makes the J call doubtful. Germline CDR1 reads MNHNS; CDR2 reads SASEGT. The CDR3 totals 15 residues. In nucleotides, the CDR3 is TGTGCCAGCAGTCAGGGCGGGTATGGAGTGTACGAGCAGTACTTC. Translated, it gives CASSQGGYGVYEQYF.

This clonotype is classed as medium-sized. The CDR3 DNA sequence: TGTGCCAGCAGTTACACGTCAGGGGGGGTATACAATGAGCAGTTCTTC. The encoded protein is CASSYTSGGVYNEQFF. The V gene is TRBV6-5, the J gene TRBJ2-1, with D tentatively TRBD1 or TRBD2 (7 bases each). CDR3 length: 16 residues. The germline V gene encodes CDR1 MNHEY and CDR2 SVGAGI. V was trimmed by 2 bases and J by 4 bases, leaving 15 bases between them.

This clonotype has more than one count but fewer than ten. The gene calls are TRBV27 and TRBJ2-6, with D perhaps TRBD1 (5 bases). The CDR3 runs to 16 residues. With 7 bases removed from V and 0 bases from J, the gap between germline ends came to 13 bases. Germline V gene lookup returns CDR1 MNHEY and CDR2 SMNVEV (reference sequence). The CDR3 loop is CASTRGGISGANVLTF. Here the CDR3 DNA reads TGTGCCAGCACAAGGGGTGGGATCTCTGGGGCCAACGTCCTGACTTTC.

This clonotype occurred a few times. The chain combines TRBV7-6 with TRBJ2-3; D is ambiguous. CDR1 SGHVS and CDR2 FNYEAQ come from the germline V gene. Trimming removed 1 base at V and 7 bases at J, with 21 bases between. The CDR3 contains 17 residues. CDR3 sequence reads: CASSLVLGQAAQHTQYF. DNA of the CDR3: TGTGCCAGCAGCTTAGTCTTAGGGCAGGCTGCACAGCATACGCAGTATTTT. Complete variable domain (other parts from reference TRBV7-6 and TRBJ2-3): GAGVSQSPRYKVTKRGQDVALRCDPISGHVSLYWYRQALGQGPEFLTYFNYEAQQDKSGLPNDRFSAERPEGSISTLTIQRTEQRDSAMYRCASSLVLGQAAQHTQYFGPGTRLTVL.

The rearrangement uses TRBV9 and TRBJ2-1; unclear D gene. This CDR3 spans 17 amino acids. CDR1 is SGDLS, CDR2 YYNGEE, per germline. V lost 4 bases to trimming and J lost 4 bases, with 21 bases between them. The CDR3 sequence is CASSPSRSSRLYNEQFF. CDR3 DNA sequence: TGTGCCAGCAGCCCTTCCCGGTCATCCAGGCTTTACAATGAGCAGTTCTTC.